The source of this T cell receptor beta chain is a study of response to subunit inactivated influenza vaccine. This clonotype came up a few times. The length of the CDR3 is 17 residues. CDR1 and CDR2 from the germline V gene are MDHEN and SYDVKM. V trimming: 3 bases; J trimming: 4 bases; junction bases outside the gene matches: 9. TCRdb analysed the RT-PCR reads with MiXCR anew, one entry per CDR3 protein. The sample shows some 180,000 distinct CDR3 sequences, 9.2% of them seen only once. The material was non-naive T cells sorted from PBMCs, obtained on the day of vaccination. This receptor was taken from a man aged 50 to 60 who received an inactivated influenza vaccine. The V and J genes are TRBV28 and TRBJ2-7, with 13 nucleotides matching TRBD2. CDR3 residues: CASSFPRTSGRMYEQYF. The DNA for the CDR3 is TGTGCCAGCAGTTTCCCCCGGACTAGCGGGAGAATGTACGAGCAGTACTTC. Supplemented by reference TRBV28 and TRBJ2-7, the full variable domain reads DVKVTQSSRYLVKRTGEKVFLECVQDMDHENMFWYRQDPGLGLRLIYFSYDVKMKEKGDIPEGYSVSREKKERFSLILESASTNQTSMYLCASSFPRTSGRMYEQYFGPGTRLTVT.